This T cell receptor (beta chain) was sequenced in a study of T-cell reconstitution after alpha-beta-depleted transplantation in children. This clonotype showed up just a few times. The TCRbeta library was prepared with unique molecular identifiers. Each CDR3 protein gets one entry after TCRdb re-called the PCR reads with MiXCR. The sample contains around 78,000 distinct CDR3 sequences, over 12% of which appear only once. There are 15 residues in the CDR3. Trimming stripped 0 bases from V and 5 bases from J, with 14 bases between. From germline, CDR1 is SGHRS and CDR2 YFSETQ. Material: PBMCs, mostly from graft donor cells, obtained 180 days after TCRalphabeta/CD19-depleted stem cell transplant. The chain employs TRBV5-1 and TRBJ1-1, with D tentatively TRBD1 (5 bases). The origin of this receptor is a male patient aged 2-10 years who had a stem cell transplant for acute lymphoblastic leukemia, so the T cells may come from the graft donor. CDR3 coding DNA: TGCGCCAGCAGCTTGGCCAGCAGGGCTAAAACTGAAGCTTTCTTT. It is translated as CASSLASRAKTEAFF.